These 13 T cell receptor beta chains were all obtained from the same sample, sequenced in a study of OX40 agonist ivuxolimab in advanced cancers. Libraries were prepared by immunoSEQ multiplex PCR; TCRdb keeps only in-frame clonotypes and omits some of them. The table lists some 73,000 clones, 70% to 90% of them singletons. The sequencing here drew on CD4+ or CD8+ T cells sorted from blood, taken in a trial of the OX40 agonist ivuxolimab. These receptors all come from an adult with an advanced solid tumor such as melanoma, head and neck, liver or kidney cancer.

The chain couples TRBV11-2 to TRBJ2-5; 9 bases fit TRBD1. This CDR3 comprises 15 residues. CDR1 is SGHAT, CDR2 FQNNGV, per germline. Trimming at V came to 5 bases and at J to 3 bases, leaving 7 bases not matched to a gene. This CDR3 reads CASSPLGQGEETQYF. CDR3 sequence (DNA): TGTGCCAGCAGCCCCCTGGGACAGGGAGAAGAGACCCAGTACTTC. The full variable domain, rest sourced from reference TRBV11-2 and TRBJ2-5, is EAGVAQSPRYKIIEKRQSVAFWCNPISGHATLYWYQQILGQGPKLLIQFQNNGVVDDSQLPKDRFSAERLKGVDSTLKIQPAKLEDSAVYLCASSPLGQGEETQYFGPGTRLLVL.

This clone turned up a few times. The chain combines TRBV2 with TRBJ2-2; 7 positions match TRBD2. The CDR3 has 14 amino acids. Germline loops: CDR1 SNHLY, CDR2 FYNNEI. V was pared by 7 bases and J by 2 bases, with 4 bases of the junction left unmatched. Here the CDR3 DNA reads TGTGCCAGCAACGAGGGACTAAACACCGGGGAGCTGTTTTTT. Amino acid sequence: CASNEGLNTGELFF. Based on the CDR3 plus reference TRBV2 and TRBJ2-2, the full variable domain is EPEVTQTPSHQVTQMGQEVILRCVPISNHLYFYWYRQILGQKVEFLVSFYNNEISEKSEIFDDQFSVERPDGSNFTLKIRSTKLEDSAMYFCASNEGLNTGELFFGEGSRLTVL.

The chain uses TRBV28 and TRBJ1-5; D gene ambiguous. The CDR3 extends over 18 amino acids. Germline CDR1 reads MDHEN; CDR2 reads SYDVKM. Trimming took 8 bases from V and 0 from J, leaving 23 bases between them. DNA for the CDR3: TGTGCCAGCGTCGTAGGGTCCTGGCTTCGCTATAGCAATCAGCCCCAGCATTTT. This gives the protein CASVVGSWLRYSNQPQHF.

The chain couples TRBV6-1 to TRBJ2-7, with TRBD1 identical over 11 bases. Germline-derived CDR1 and CDR2 are MNHNS and SASEGT. Trimming removed 3 bases from V and 4 bases from J; junction bases left unmatched: 5. The CDR3 length is 15 residues. The CDR3 nucleotides read TGTGCCAGCAGTGACCAGGACAGGGGGCCTTACGAGCAGTACTTC. Encoded protein: CASSDQDRGPYEQYF.

This rearrangement joins TRBV5-8 to TRBJ2-7; D not resolved. V lost 3 bases to trimming and J lost 7 bases, with 8 bases between them. Germline V gene lookup returns CDR1 SGHTS and CDR2 YDEGEE. The length of the CDR3 is 11 residues. CDR3 protein: CASSYVGEQYF. In DNA, the CDR3 is TGTGCCAGCAGCTATGTGGGAGAGCAGTACTTC.

This clone was seen just once. CDR3 amino acids: CATMTRATDTQYF. The CDR3 bases are TGTGCCACCATGACTCGGGCTACAGATACGCAGTATTTT. The V call is TRBV15, the J call TRBJ2-3; D remains unclear. The germline V gene has CDR1 LNHNV and CDR2 YYDKDF (reference sequence). V gave up 7 bases and J gave up 3 bases, with 11 bases separating them. The CDR3 sequence is 13 residues long. The whole variable domain, remainder taken from reference TRBV15 and TRBJ2-3, is DAMVIQNPRYQVTQFGKPVTLSCSQTLNHNVMYWYQQKSSQAPKLLFHYYDKDFNNEADTPDNFQSRRPNTSFCFLDIRSPGLGDTAMYLCATMTRATDTQYFGPGTRLTVL.

This clone was recorded once. The rearrangement joins TRBV6-5 to TRBJ2-1; D is unresolved. CDR3 size: 11 residues. CDR1 and CDR2 from the germline V gene are MNHEY and SVGAGI. Trimming shortened V by 5 bases and J by 9 bases, and 8 bases separated the two germline ends. As DNA, the CDR3 is TGTGCCAGCAGTGTCAGCGCTGAGCAGTTCTTC. It codes for CASSVSAEQFF.

This clone was recorded a few times. This chain uses TRBV2 with TRBJ2-7; TRBD1 matches 8 bases. Germline V gene lookup returns CDR1 SNHLY and CDR2 FYNNEI. The ends lost 6 bases at V and 1 base at J; junction bases unmatched: 14. The CDR3 totals 17 residues. The CDR3 protein is CASRLPGAGQASYEQYF. The CDR3 nucleotides read TGTGCCAGCAGGCTCCCGGGGGCGGGACAGGCGTCCTACGAGCAGTACTTC. Together with reference TRBV2 and TRBJ2-7, the CDR3 gives the full variable domain: EPEVTQTPSHQVTQMGQEVILRCVPISNHLYFYWYRQILGQKVEFLVSFYNNEISEKSEIFDDQFSVERPDGSNFTLKIRSTKLEDSAMYFCASRLPGAGQASYEQYFGPGTRLTVT.

For the CDR3, the DNA is TGTGCCAGCAGCTTAGGACAGATTTATGGCTACACCTTC. Its translation: CASSLGQIYGYTF. V gene TRBV5-6 combines with J gene TRBJ1-2; TRBD1 is a possible D gene (6 bases). Trimming removed 2 bases at V and 5 bases at J, with 10 bases between. Germline lookup yields CDR1 SGHDT and CDR2 YYEEEE. The length of the CDR3 is 13 residues. Together with reference TRBV5-6 and TRBJ1-2, the CDR3 gives the full variable domain: DAGVTQSPTHLIKTRGQQVTLRCSPKSGHDTVSWYQQALGQGPQFIFQYYEEEERQRGNFPDRFSGHQFPNYSSELNVNALLLGDSALYLCASSLGQIYGYTFGSGTRLTVV.

Note on this clone: Additional DNA sequences in this sample encode the identical CDR3. The gene calls are TRBV14 and TRBJ1-2, with D perhaps matching TRBD1 (6 bases). Germline V gene lookup returns CDR1 SGHDN and CDR2 FVKESK. The CDR3 extends over 16 amino acids. V was cut by 2 bases and J by 7 bases, with 20 bases left in between. This CDR3 is CASSQTRPGGAFGYTF. The CDR3 DNA reads TGTGCCAGCAGCCAAACAAGGCCGGGGGGCGCATTTGGCTACACCTTC.

The V and J genes are TRBV28 and TRBJ2-5; weak D call: TRBD2 (6 bases). The V end was cut by 3 bases, the J end by 0 bases, with 8 bases between. CDR1 and CDR2 from the germline V gene are MDHEN and SYDVKM. The CDR3 runs 14 residues. DNA for the CDR3: TGTGCCAGCAGTTTTTGGGGGGACCAAGAGACCCAGTACTTC. Its translation: CASSFWGDQETQYF.

This sequence joins TRBV5-4 and TRBJ2-7, with a weak D call TRBD1 (5 bases). V lost 4 bases and J lost 5, with 13 bases in between. Germline V gives CDR1 SGHNT, CDR2 YYREEE (reference sequence). The CDR3 runs to 13 residues. As DNA, the CDR3 is TGTGCCAGCAGCCTCCTTGGACAAAACGAGCAGTACTTC. It encodes CASSLLGQNEQYF.

The chain is built from TRBV5-6 and TRBJ1-2; D may be TRBD1 (5 bases). The V gene's germline CDR1 is SGHDT and CDR2 YYEEEE. V shed 4 bases and J shed 4 bases, with 14 bases lying between them. This CDR3 is built from 14 residues. CDR3 loop: CASSRGTGGYGYTF. CDR3 bases: TGTGCCAGCAGCCGAGGTACGGGGGGCTATGGCTACACCTTC.